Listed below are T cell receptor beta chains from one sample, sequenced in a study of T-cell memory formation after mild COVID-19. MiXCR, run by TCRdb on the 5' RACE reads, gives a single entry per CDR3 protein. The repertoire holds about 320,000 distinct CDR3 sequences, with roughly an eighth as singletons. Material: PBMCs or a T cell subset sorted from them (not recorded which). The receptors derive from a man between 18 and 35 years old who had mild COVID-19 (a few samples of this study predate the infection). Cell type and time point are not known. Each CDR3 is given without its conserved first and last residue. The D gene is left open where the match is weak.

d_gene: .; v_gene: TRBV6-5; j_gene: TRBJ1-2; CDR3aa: ASSRDFYGYT
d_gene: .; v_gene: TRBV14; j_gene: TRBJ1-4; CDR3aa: ASSQAVNEKLF
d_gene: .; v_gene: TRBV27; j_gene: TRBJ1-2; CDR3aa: ASSLLGTDGYT
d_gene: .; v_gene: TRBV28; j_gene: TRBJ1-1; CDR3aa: ASSESRIDTEAF
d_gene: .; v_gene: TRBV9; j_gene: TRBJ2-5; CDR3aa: ASSPTQRPQETQY
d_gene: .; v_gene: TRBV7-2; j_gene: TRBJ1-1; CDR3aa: ASSWGSGFNTEAF
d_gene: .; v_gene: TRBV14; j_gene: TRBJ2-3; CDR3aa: ASRKGGSITDTQY
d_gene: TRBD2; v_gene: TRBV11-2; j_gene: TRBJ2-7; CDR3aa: ASSPGLVREQY
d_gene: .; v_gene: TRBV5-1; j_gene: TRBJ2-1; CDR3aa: ASSLYPAQGKGRPYNEQF
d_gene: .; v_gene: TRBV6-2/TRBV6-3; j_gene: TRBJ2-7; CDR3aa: ASSNAGGHEQY
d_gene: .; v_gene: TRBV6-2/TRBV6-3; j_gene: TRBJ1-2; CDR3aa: ASSYQGSYGYT
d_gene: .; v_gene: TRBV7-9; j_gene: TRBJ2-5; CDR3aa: ASSLSSAQY
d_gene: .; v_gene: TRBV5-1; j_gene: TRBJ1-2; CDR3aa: ASSIQGQANYGYT
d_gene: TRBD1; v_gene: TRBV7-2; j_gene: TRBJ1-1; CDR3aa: ASSQSPGGGTEAF
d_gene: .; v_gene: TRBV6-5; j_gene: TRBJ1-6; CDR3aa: ASSSTVFRETYNSPLH
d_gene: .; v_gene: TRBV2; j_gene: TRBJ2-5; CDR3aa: ASSDADGTQETQY
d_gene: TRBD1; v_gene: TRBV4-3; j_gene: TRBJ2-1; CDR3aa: ASSHSFPGQGVNEQF
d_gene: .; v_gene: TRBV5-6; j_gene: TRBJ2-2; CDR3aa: ASSFRGIAGELF
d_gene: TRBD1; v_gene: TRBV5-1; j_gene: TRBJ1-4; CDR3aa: ASRGTGHNEKLF
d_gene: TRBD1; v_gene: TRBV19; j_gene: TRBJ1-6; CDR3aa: ASSAGWTGLSPDH
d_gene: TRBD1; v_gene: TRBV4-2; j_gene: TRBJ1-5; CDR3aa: ASSHVVAGGAISNQPQH
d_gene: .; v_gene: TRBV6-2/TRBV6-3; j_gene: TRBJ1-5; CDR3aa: ASRTGYNQPQH
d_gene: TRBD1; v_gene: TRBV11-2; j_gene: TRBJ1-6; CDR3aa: ASRRQGEAPLH
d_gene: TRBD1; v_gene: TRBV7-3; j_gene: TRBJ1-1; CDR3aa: ASSEGQGDAEAF
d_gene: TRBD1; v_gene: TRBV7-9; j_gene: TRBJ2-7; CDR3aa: ASSLAGTAQY
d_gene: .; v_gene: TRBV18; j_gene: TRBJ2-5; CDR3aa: ASSPQGKETQY
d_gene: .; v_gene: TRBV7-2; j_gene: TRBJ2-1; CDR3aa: ASSFMSEQF
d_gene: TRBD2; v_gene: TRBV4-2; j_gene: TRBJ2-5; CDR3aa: ASSQDPPRSGQETQY
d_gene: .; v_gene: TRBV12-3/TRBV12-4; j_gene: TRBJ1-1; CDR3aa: ASSLNIAVTEAF